Listed below are T cell receptor beta chains from one sample, sequenced in a study of T cells in Graves' hyperthyroidism and ophthalmopathy. From the multiplex PCR reads, TCRdb called clonotypes with MiXCR, one entry per CDR3 protein. Seen here are 600,000 to 800,000 distinct CDR3 sequences, roughly 32% observed once, and the top ten hold around 31%. Sequencing input: blood. The origin of the receptors is a woman aged 40 to 50 with Graves' hyperthyroidism. CDR3s include the opening cysteine and the closing phenylalanine or tryptophan. For some rows the clone size is stated as once, few or many, or as a class when expanded; others skip it.

V gene,clone size,CDR3 protein
TRBV12-3/TRBV12-4,.,CASSALGQETYEQYF
TRBV6-4,many,CASSEDSTKKLFF
TRBV7-8,many,CASSHPGPSYEQYF
TRBV7-9,.,CASSTLDRVKDYSTLHF
TRBV7-2,.,CTSSLAKGNNYGYTF
TRBV12-3/TRBV12-4,.,CASSPDLQRGTEAFF
TRBV7-2,few,CASRSSGTIYEQYF
TRBV20-1,.,CSARPSRDRSYEQYF
TRBV6-5,few,CASSYGGTGNQPQHF
TRBV7-9,.,CASSLPGLRGEAFF
TRBV2,.,CASSDRFTANTQYF